This T cell receptor (beta chain) derives from a study of shared clonotypes between healthy human individuals. Background on the study: Three plates were used per donor for CD4 naive, three for CD4 memory, two for CD8 naive and one for CD8 memory. General study points: Having only a few donors restricted how much genetic and exposure-history diversity was captured. Across subsets, estimated richness was generally greater for naive than for memory populations.

This was a deep-level run. Repertoires were generated with immunoSEQ multiplex PCR, while TCRdb's copy carries only in-frame clones and drops some. Of 2 million to 2.5 million clones in the sample, approximately 93% are singletons; the top ten hold 0.3% to 0.4%. A note on this clone: Its specificity is unknown.

Trimming took off 1 base at V and 1 base at J, with 7 bases between the two ends. The CDR3 consists of 14 residues. Germline lookup yields CDR1 SGHTA and CDR2 FQGNSA. Sequencing was carried out using naive CD4+ T cells from PBMCs. As to subset: CD45RA+ positively selected. The chain links TRBV7-2 to TRBJ1-2; D not resolved. The TCR was taken from a man between 18 and 35 years old in good health. Some clones in this sample may be carry-over from other donors' samples. In DNA form, the CDR3 reads TGTGCCAGCAGCTTAGACGGGCGTAACTATGGCTACACCTTC. Its translation: CASSLDGRNYGYTF.